The T cell receptor (beta chain) described here comes from a study of T-cell memory formation after mild COVID-19. Study-wide results and caveats: Mainly in CM and EM were contracting CD4+ clones; CD8+ were in EMRA.

The germline V gene encodes CDR1 SQVTM and CDR2 ANQGSEA. The CDR3 has 10 residues. The V gene lost 2 bases and the J gene lost 8 bases, with 6 bases spanning the gap. TCRdb used MiXCR to reprocess the 5' RACE reads, holding one entry per CDR3 protein. Here the sample spans about 350,000 distinct CDR3 sequences, around 27% being singletons. For this clonotype: Its antigen remains unidentified.

The V gene is TRBV29-1, the J gene TRBJ1-2; tentatively, D is TRBD1 (5 bases). The receptor was derived from an adult woman who had mild COVID-19 (a few samples of this study predate the infection). Cell type and time point are not known. Sequencing was carried out using PBMCs or a T cell subset sorted from them (not recorded which). CDR3 nucleotide sequence: TGCAGCGTTGAAAGGGACGGCTACACCTTC. Encoded protein: CSVERDGYTF.